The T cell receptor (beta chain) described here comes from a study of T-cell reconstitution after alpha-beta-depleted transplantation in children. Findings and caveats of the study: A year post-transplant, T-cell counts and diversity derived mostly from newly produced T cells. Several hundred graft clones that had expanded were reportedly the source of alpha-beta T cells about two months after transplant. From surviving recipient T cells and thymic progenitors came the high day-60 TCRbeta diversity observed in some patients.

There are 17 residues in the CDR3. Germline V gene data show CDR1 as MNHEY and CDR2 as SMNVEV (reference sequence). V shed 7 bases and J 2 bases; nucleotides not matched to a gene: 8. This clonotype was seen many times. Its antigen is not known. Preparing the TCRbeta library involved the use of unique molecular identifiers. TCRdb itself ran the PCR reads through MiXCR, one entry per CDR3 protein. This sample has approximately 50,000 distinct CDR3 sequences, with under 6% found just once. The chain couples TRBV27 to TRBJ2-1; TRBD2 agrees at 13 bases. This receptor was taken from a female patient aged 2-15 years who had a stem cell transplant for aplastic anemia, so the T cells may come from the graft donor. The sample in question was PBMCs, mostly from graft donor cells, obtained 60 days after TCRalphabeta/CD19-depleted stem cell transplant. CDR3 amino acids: CASTLLLAGGPYNEQFF. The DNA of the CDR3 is TGTGCCAGCACCTTACTACTAGCGGGAGGGCCCTACAATGAGCAGTTCTTC.